Shown below are 29 T cell receptor beta chains from a single sample sequenced in a study of control samples from healthy donors and cancer patients. TCRdb's table, derived via immunoSEQ multiplex PCR, lists solely in-frame clones and lacks some. The sample holds fewer than 95,000 clones, just under 85% seen once. Specimen: blood. The receptors shown here come from a man aged 30-40 years in good health.

The chain employs TRBV28 and TRBJ2-7, with 7 bases fitting TRBD1. V shed 8 bases, J shed 2 bases, and the junction held 6 bases outside the gene matches. This CDR3 comprises 13 residues. The germline CDR1 and CDR2 sequences are MDHEN and SYDVKM. The CDR3 sequence is CASLGGTAYEQYF. CDR3 sequence (DNA): TGTGCCAGCCTAGGGGGCACGGCCTACGAGCAGTACTTC.

The chain combines TRBV3-1 (or the pseudogene TRBV3-2) with TRBJ2-7; 12 bases fit TRBD2. J was trimmed by 13 bases and V by 1 base; bases with no gene match: 5. The length of the CDR3 is 13 residues. From germline, CDR1 is LGHDT and CDR2 YNNKEL (reference sequence). In nucleotides, the CDR3 is TGTGCCAGCAGCCAAGCTAGCGGGGGGGCGTCTTACTTC. Protein: CASSQASGGASYF.

This clone was counted only a few times. The V and J genes are TRBV23-1 and TRBJ2-5, with 10 bases fitting TRBD1. TRBV23-1 is sorted into the ORF group, with uncertain function. The CDR3 loop spans 13 amino acids. Unmatched junction bases numbered 3, after V lost 7 bases and J lost 4 bases. CDR3 residues: CASNRTGGETQYF. CDR3 in DNA: TGCGCCAGCAATAGGACAGGGGGAGAGACCCAGTACTTC.

This chain joins TRBV25-1 and TRBJ1-1, with 7 bases matching TRBD1. The germline V gene has CDR1 MGHDK and CDR2 SYGVNS. CDR3 length equals 13 residues. Germline trimming cut 8 bases from V and 5 bases from J; bases unmatched to any gene: 8. CDR3 region: CASGQGGRTEAFF. Written as DNA, the CDR3 is TGTGCCAGCGGCCAGGGGGGTCGGACTGAAGCTTTCTTT.

The V gene is TRBV7-3, the J gene TRBJ1-1, with D unclear. Trimming removed 0 bases at V and 2 bases at J, with 4 bases between. CDR1 SGHTA and CDR2 FQGTGA come from the germline V gene. There are 13 residues in the CDR3. CDR3 coding DNA: TGTGCCAGCAGCTTAACTGTTAACACTGAAGCTTTCTTT. As protein: CASSLTVNTEAFF.

The chain uses TRBV15 and TRBJ2-1; 10 positions agree with TRBD1. The germline V gene encodes CDR1 LNHNV and CDR2 YYDKDF (reference sequence). V lost 6 bases and J lost 6; bases outside the gene matches: 8. The length of the CDR3 is 15 residues. The CDR3 sequence is CATSSRQGAINEQFF. CDR3 bases: TGTGCCACCAGTTCGAGACAGGGGGCGATCAATGAGCAGTTCTTC.

This clone was seen a handful of times. The chain couples TRBV19 to TRBJ2-2, with unresolved D. V lost 3 bases and J lost 7, with 6 bases in between. The CDR3 length is 12 residues. Germline CDR1 LNHDA, CDR2 SQIVND (reference sequence). The DNA of the CDR3 is TGTGCCAGTAGTATTGGGGTCGGGGAGCTGTTTTTT. This gives the protein CASSIGVGELFF.

The chain couples TRBV19 to TRBJ1-4; D unresolved. V was trimmed by 1 base and J by 4 bases, leaving 7 bases between them. The CDR3 has 14 amino acids. Germline V gene sequence: CDR1 LNHDA, CDR2 SQIVND (reference sequence). CDR3 amino acids: CASSIGRLNEKLFF. CDR3 nucleotides: TGTGCCAGTAGTATAGGACGGCTTAATGAAAAACTGTTTTTT.

This rearrangement joins TRBV2 to TRBJ2-2, with D tentatively TRBD1 or TRBD2 (5 bases each). Trimming took 10 bases from V and 6 from J, leaving 12 bases between them. Germline V gives CDR1 SNHLY, CDR2 FYNNEI. The CDR3 extends over 12 amino acids. CDR3 amino acids: CATQGDAGELFF. The CDR3 coding sequence is TGTGCCACCCAGGGAGACGCCGGGGAGCTGTTTTTT.

J is TRBJ1-1 and V is TRBV5-6; D gene unclear. Deletions cut 1 base from V and 2 bases from J, with 15 bases between. CDR1 and CDR2 (germline): SGHDT, YYEEEE. CDR3 length: 16 residues. The CDR3 sequence is CASSLSGERINTEAFF. The CDR3 region has the DNA TGTGCCAGCAGCTTGTCGGGAGAGCGAATCAACACTGAAGCTTTCTTT.

V and J are TRBV19 and TRBJ1-1; D not resolved. The CDR3 runs to 14 residues. Germline values: CDR1 LNHDA, CDR2 SQIVND (reference sequence). V was clipped by 3 bases and J by 1 base, with 9 bases between them. The CDR3: CASSIGTPNTEAFF. CDR3 coding DNA: TGTGCCAGTAGTATTGGAACACCGAACACTGAAGCTTTCTTT.

The rearrangement uses TRBV3-1 (or the pseudogene TRBV3-2) and TRBJ2-2; 10 bases line up with TRBD2. Trimming took 7 bases from V and 2 from J; bases not matched to a gene: 4. CDR1 LGHDT and CDR2 YNNKEL come from the germline V gene (reference sequence). The CDR3 extends over 15 amino acids. Here the CDR3 DNA reads TGTGCCAGCACTAGCGGGGGACATAACACCGGGGAGCTGTTTTTT. Amino acids: CASTSGGHNTGELFF.

The rearrangement joins TRBV6-1 to TRBJ2-1, with D possibly being TRBD1 (6 bases). The ends were cut back, 0 bases at V and 4 bases at J, with 13 bases in the middle. The CDR3 has 16 amino acids. In germline, CDR1 is MNHNS, CDR2 SASEGT. CDR3 sequence reads: CASSEAGGKGYNEQFF. CDR3 bases: TGTGCCAGCAGTGAAGCAGGGGGTAAAGGTTACAATGAGCAGTTCTTC.

The chain couples TRBV5-4 to TRBJ2-7; D is uncertain. V was cut by 4 bases and J by 2 bases, with 10 bases left in between. The CDR3 totals 13 residues. Germline V gene sequence: CDR1 SGHNT, CDR2 YYREEE (reference sequence). CDR3 sequence (DNA): TGTGCCAGCAGCCCGCAAGGTCCCTACGAGCAGTACTTC. Residues: CASSPQGPYEQYF.

The chain uses TRBV18 and TRBJ1-4; D is possibly TRBD1 (6 bases). The germline V gene encodes CDR1 KGHSH and CDR2 LQKENI. The CDR3 runs 15 residues. V lost 1 base to trimming and J lost 7 bases, with 13 bases between them. CDR3 DNA: TGTGCCAGCTCACCACGGCCCAGGGGTGGTGAAAAACTGTTTTTT. Translating gives CASSPRPRGGEKLFF.

V usage is TRBV4-2 and J usage is TRBJ1-1; D gene ambiguous. This CDR3 contains 13 residues. V lost 1 base and J 0 bases, leaving 3 bases between the germline ends. Per the germline V gene, CDR1 is LGHNA and CDR2 is YNFKEQ. CDR3 protein: CASSQAMNTEAFF. The CDR3 DNA reads TGTGCCAGCAGCCAAGCAATGAACACTGAAGCTTTCTTT.

J is TRBJ2-3 and V is TRBV7-8; no definite D call. In germline, CDR1 is SGHVS, CDR2 FQNEAQ. Trimming cost V 4 bases and J 7 bases, with 12 bases left between them. This CDR3 region has 13 residues. CDR3 DNA: TGTGCCAGCAGCTCCCCTCCGTCGAATACGCAGTATTTT. Its protein product is CASSSPPSNTQYF.

This clone occurred once. The chain recombines TRBV4-2 with TRBJ1-2; D remains unclear. The germline V and J ends were trimmed by 0 bases and 4 bases, with 9 bases remaining between them. CDR1 and CDR2 (germline): LGHNA, YNFKEQ. This CDR3 spans 14 amino acids. The DNA for the CDR3 is TGTGCCAGCAGCCAAGAATCGGGAACCTATGGCTACACCTTC. Its translation is CASSQESGTYGYTF.

The V call is TRBV5-4, the J call TRBJ1-6; D might be TRBD1 (6 bases). This CDR3 has 14 amino acids. V lost 0 bases to trimming and J lost 10 bases, with 11 bases between them. Germline V CDR1 and CDR2: SGHNT, YYREEE (reference sequence). The CDR3 sequence is CASSLEQGNSPLHF. DNA for the CDR3: TGTGCCAGCAGCTTGGAACAGGGAAACTCACCCCTCCACTTT. Drawing the rest from reference TRBV5-4 and TRBJ1-6, the complete variable domain is ETGVTQSPTHLIKTRGQQVTLRCSSQSGHNTVSWYQQALGQGPQFIFQYYREEENGRGNFPPRFSGLQFPNYSSELNVNALELDDSALYLCASSLEQGNSPLHFGNGTRLTVT.

In DNA form, the CDR3 reads TGTGCCAGCTCACCAAGAGGGAATCAGCCCCAGCATTTT. Translating gives CASSPRGNQPQHF. V is TRBV18 and J is TRBJ1-5; D unresolved. CDR3 length equals 13 residues. Deletions cut 2 bases from V and 4 bases from J, with 6 bases between. Per the germline V gene, CDR1 is KGHSH and CDR2 is LQKENI.

This clone has just one count. The chain couples TRBV6-1 to TRBJ2-1, with TRBD2 identical over 13 bases. Germline CDR1 MNHNS, CDR2 SASEGT. V trimming: 1 base; J trimming: 7 bases; junction bases outside the gene matches: 10. CDR3 size: 18 residues. The CDR3: CASSEDSLAGGPRNEQFF. The CDR3 DNA reads as TGTGCCAGCAGTGAAGACTCACTAGCGGGGGGGCCGAGAAATGAGCAGTTCTTC.

The J gene is TRBJ1-4, the V gene TRBV9; D remains unclear. Trimming left V 3 bases short and J 7 bases short, with 16 bases between. The CDR3 runs to 15 residues. Germline loops: CDR1 SGDLS, CDR2 YYNGEE. CDR3 protein: CASSAAVGPGEKLFF. CDR3 nucleotide sequence: TGTGCCAGCAGCGCGGCAGTTGGTCCTGGTGAAAAACTGTTTTTT.

The rearrangement joins TRBV7-9 to TRBJ1-4; a possible D gene is TRBD1 (6 bases). Per germline, CDR1 SEHNR and CDR2 FQNEAQ (reference sequence). V was shortened by 5 bases and J by 1 base, with 8 bases between the two germline ends. This CDR3 region has 14 residues. CDR3: CASSTGRTNEKLFF. The CDR3 nucleotides read TGTGCCAGCAGCACAGGGCGAACTAATGAAAAACTGTTTTTT.

This sequence joins TRBV7-9 and TRBJ1-1, with TRBD1 as a possible D gene (6 bases). Per germline, CDR1 SEHNR and CDR2 FQNEAQ (reference sequence). CDR3 length: 14 amino acids. V lost 3 bases and J lost 1, with 9 bases in between. DNA of the CDR3: TGTGCCAGCAGCTTGACAGGATCGAACACTGAAGCTTTCTTT. Its protein is CASSLTGSNTEAFF.

The chain is built from TRBV5-1 and TRBJ1-2; D is perhaps TRBD1 (5 bases). The CDR3 is made up of 14 amino acids. Per the germline V gene, CDR1 is SGHRS and CDR2 is YFSETQ. Trimming shortened V by 0 bases and J by 4 bases, and 10 bases separated the two germline ends. The CDR3 loop reads CASSLAPGGYGYTF. Here the CDR3 DNA reads TGCGCCAGCAGCTTGGCCCCGGGGGGCTATGGCTACACCTTC.

The rearrangement joins TRBV12-5 to TRBJ2-7; weak D call: TRBD1 (5 bases). The ends were cut back, 1 base at V and 2 bases at J, with 9 bases in the middle. This CDR3 contains 14 residues. Germline V gives CDR1 LGHNT, CDR2 FRNRAP. The CDR3 DNA is TGTGCTAGTGGTTTGGGGTACAGGCCCTACGAGCAGTACTTC. Encoded protein: CASGLGYRPYEQYF.

The chain couples TRBV25-1 to TRBJ2-2; the D gene is possibly TRBD1 (5 bases). V gave up 6 bases and J gave up 4 bases, with 12 bases separating them. There are 14 residues in the CDR3. Germline values: CDR1 MGHDK, CDR2 SYGVNS. This CDR3 reads CASSVGQSTGELFF. CDR3 DNA sequence: TGTGCCAGCAGCGTGGGGCAGAGCACCGGGGAGCTGTTTTTT.

The V gene is TRBV28, the J gene TRBJ1-1; perhaps TRBD1 as D (5 bases). This CDR3 region has 11 residues. Germline V gene lookup returns CDR1 MDHEN and CDR2 SYDVKM. Trimming stripped 7 bases from V and 6 bases from J, with 9 bases between. The CDR3 DNA follows: TGTGCCAGCAAGAAGGGGCCTGAAGCTTTCTTT. Residues: CASKKGPEAFF.

The chain combines TRBV6-5 with TRBJ1-5; D might be TRBD1 (5 bases). Germline V gives CDR1 MNHEY, CDR2 SVGAGI. The CDR3 spans 13 residues. V lost 8 bases and J lost 9, with 17 bases in between. The CDR3 spells CASDTRGNSPQHF. The CDR3 nucleotides read TGTGCCAGCGATACGCGGGGGAATTCGCCCCAGCATTTT.